This T cell receptor beta chain is from a study of blood T cell repertoires in COVID-19. Background on the study: Some COVID-19 samples were acute and others convalescent; all came from the United States, Italy and Spain. In each case, the material was cDNA or gDNA derived from T cells, B-cell-depleted T cells, or PBMCs.

V gave up 5 bases and J gave up 5 bases, with 24 bases separating them. This CDR3 is built from 17 residues. Germline CDR1 is MNHNY and CDR2 is SVGAGI (reference sequence). Original data processing: Scientists estimated how many nucleated cells there were by amplifying reference gene primers. The protocol was immunoSEQ multiplex PCR, while the TCRdb copy is restricted to in-frame clones and leaves out a portion. The V and J calls and clone size are taken from that table; D and trimming were inferred from the DNA. This sample has approximately 110,000 clones, with approximately 84% found just once. The sample comprised peripheral blood. This clonotype was sampled from a human donor in a cohort sampled during active COVID-19. V usage is TRBV6-6 and J usage is TRBJ1-2; D may be TRBD1 (5 bases). The DNA for the CDR3 is TGTGCCAGCAGTCCACCACCCGGGGGGGGGAACGGGTATGGCTACACCTTC. Translated: CASSPPPGGGNGYGYTF.